Following are 15 T cell receptor beta chains from one sample sequenced in a study of T cells in Graves' hyperthyroidism and ophthalmopathy. Researchers amplified the TCR beta CDR3 regions from RNA transcripts. TCR CDR3 regions were first amplified by RT-PCR with HTBI primers. TCRdb used MiXCR to reprocess the multiplex PCR reads, holding one entry per CDR3 protein. Of roughly 110,000 distinct CDR3 sequences in the sample, 16% were seen once. The sequencing sample was made of blood. These receptors were taken from a woman aged 50 to 60 with Graves' hyperthyroidism.

This clonotype was recorded many times. The V call is TRBV5-6, the J call TRBJ2-1, with a tentative D call TRBD2 (6 bases). V shed 2 bases and J shed 9 bases, with 15 bases lying between them. CDR3 length: 14 residues. The germline V gene has CDR1 SGHDT and CDR2 YYEEEE. CDR3 in amino acids: CASSFPGRDTEQFF. The DNA of the CDR3 is TGTGCCAGCAGCTTCCCCGGGCGGGATACTGAGCAGTTCTTC.

The genes are TRBV19 and TRBJ1-5; tentative D call: TRBD1 (5 bases). Germline CDR1 reads LNHDA; CDR2 reads SQIVND (reference sequence). V lost 9 bases and J lost 7, with 19 bases in between. The CDR3 is 14 amino acids. The CDR3 nucleotides are TGTGCCAGCAAGTCGTGGCTCCGGGGCCAGCCCCAGCATTTT. Amino acid sequence: CASKSWLRGQPQHF.

V and J are TRBV18 and TRBJ1-6; D perhaps matches TRBD1 (5 bases). There are 14 residues in the CDR3. Trimming cost V 3 bases and J 8 bases, with 11 bases left between them. The germline V gene has CDR1 KGHSH and CDR2 LQKENI. CDR3 in amino acids: CASSPRQGYSPLHF. CDR3 nucleotide sequence: TGTGCCAGCTCACCGCGCCAGGGTTATTCACCCCTCCACTTT.

This clonotype showed up many times. The J gene is TRBJ2-2, the V gene TRBV20-1; D tentatively fits TRBD1 or TRBD2 (5 bases each). CDR3 length: 14 amino acids. Germline CDR1 and CDR2: DFQATT and SNEGSKA (reference sequence). Trimming shortened V by 6 bases and J by 3 bases, and 14 bases separated the two germline ends. CDR3 region: CSAKRGSHTGELFF. CDR3 nucleotides: TGCAGTGCCAAGAGGGGTAGTCACACCGGGGAGCTGTTTTTT.

The rearrangement joins TRBV13 to TRBJ1-1; 7 nucleotides align to TRBD1. Germline V lookup: CDR1 PRHDT, CDR2 FYEKMQ (reference sequence). The ends lost 4 bases at V and 5 bases at J; junction bases unmatched: 4. The CDR3 covers 13 residues. The CDR3 bases are TGTGCCAGCAGCTACAGGGGAGAGACTGAAGCTTTCTTT. Translated: CASSYRGETEAFF.

The rearrangement uses TRBV7-9 and TRBJ1-2; D gene unclear. This CDR3 has 14 amino acids. V was pared by 3 bases and J by 2 bases, with 10 bases between. Germline V gene sequence: CDR1 SEHNR, CDR2 FQNEAQ (reference sequence). CDR3 sequence reads: CASSLAGYNYGYTF. DNA for the CDR3: TGTGCCAGCAGCTTGGCCGGATACAACTATGGCTACACCTTC. Looking up the rest from reference TRBV7-9 and TRBJ1-2 gives the full variable domain: DTGVSQNPRHKITKRGQNVTFRCDPISEHNRLYWYRQTLGQGPEFLTYFQNEAQLEKSRLLSDRFSAERPKGSFSTLEIQRTEQGDSAMYLCASSLAGYNYGYTFGSGTRLTVV.

This clonotype was counted many times. The chain joins TRBV28 to TRBJ2-1, with 7 bases fitting TRBD1. CDR1 MDHEN and CDR2 SYDVKM come from the germline V gene. Trimming removed 6 bases from V and 3 bases from J; junction bases left unmatched: 2. The CDR3 contains 13 residues. The CDR3 spells CASRRDSYNEQFF. CDR3 DNA: TGTGCCAGCAGAAGGGACAGCTACAATGAGCAGTTCTTC.

This clonotype appeared many times. The genes are TRBV2 and TRBJ2-3; 14 positions match TRBD2. V lost 6 bases, J lost 6 bases, and 5 bases stayed unmatched. CDR1 and CDR2 (germline): SNHLY, FYNNEI. The length of the CDR3 is 15 residues. The CDR3 DNA is TGTGCCAGCAGCGGGGGACTAGCGGGAGAGGATACGCAGTATTTT. Protein product: CASSGGLAGEDTQYF.

This clonotype was seen repeatedly, ten times or more. The V and J genes are TRBV5-6 and TRBJ2-3, with D perhaps matching TRBD1 or TRBD2 (5 bases each). Per germline, CDR1 SGHDT and CDR2 YYEEEE. The CDR3 covers 16 residues. The V gene lost 3 bases and the J gene lost 3 bases, with 17 bases spanning the gap. CDR3 amino acids: CASSWDQTSRTDTQYF. In nucleotides, the CDR3 is TGTGCCAGCAGCTGGGACCAGACTTCGAGGACAGATACGCAGTATTTT.

The sample holds a few counts of this clonotype. The chain joins TRBV4-1 to TRBJ2-5, with 8 bases matching TRBD1. V lost 1 base, J lost 5 bases, and 6 bases stayed unmatched. CDR3 size: 15 residues. Germline V gene lookup returns CDR1 MGHRA and CDR2 YSYEKL. CDR3 DNA: TGCGCCAGCAGCCAAGCTAGGACAGGGCAGGAGACCCAGTACTTC. Amino acids: CASSQARTGQETQYF.

This clonotype was seen once. This chain uses TRBV20-1 with TRBJ2-7, with D possibly being TRBD2 (5 bases). This CDR3 region has 13 residues. Trimming stripped 2 bases from V and 4 bases from J, with 12 bases between. Germline V lookup: CDR1 DFQATT, CDR2 SNEGSKA (reference sequence). CDR3 region: CSARLLAGYEQYF. The CDR3 DNA reads TGCAGTGCTAGATTGCTAGCTGGGTACGAGCAGTACTTC.

This clonotype was recorded many times. The rearrangement links TRBV5-1 to TRBJ1-2, with 12 nucleotides matching TRBD1. CDR1 SGHRS and CDR2 YFSETQ come from the germline V gene. The J segment lost 8 bases and the V segment lost 2 bases, leaving 7 bases of the junction unmatched. The CDR3 sequence is 15 residues long. In DNA, the CDR3 is TGCGCCAGCAGCTTATCGGGACAGGGGGCGAAGGGCTACACCTTC. Encoded protein: CASSLSGQGAKGYTF.

A few counts support this clonotype. A read error is possible here, since a much larger clone lies one base away. The chain uses TRBV29-1 and TRBJ2-1, with D possibly being TRBD1 or TRBD2 (6 bases each). The germline V gene encodes CDR1 SQVTM and CDR2 ANQGSEA. V dropped 8 bases and J dropped 5 bases, with 19 bases sitting between them. The CDR3 is 14 amino acids. The CDR3 region has the DNA TGCAGCACCCACAGGGCGTGGAGGGACAATGAGCAGTTCTTC. This encodes CSTHRAWRDNEQFF.

The chain couples TRBV20-1 to TRBJ1-1, with D perhaps TRBD1 (5 bases). V was shortened by 2 bases and J by 11 bases, with 9 bases between the two germline ends. Germline CDR1 and CDR2: DFQATT and SNEGSKA (reference sequence). This CDR3 comprises 10 residues. The CDR3 nucleotides are TGCAGTGCTAGATCAGGGAAGGCTTTCTTT. Translation gives CSARSGKAFF.

There are many counts of this clonotype. The V and J genes are TRBV19 and TRBJ2-1; 8 nucleotides line up with TRBD2. The CDR3 has 15 amino acids. Germline assignment: CDR1 LNHDA and CDR2 SQIVND (reference sequence). The V and J ends lost 5 bases and 5 bases, in that order; junction bases with no gene match: 8. The CDR3 bases are TGTGCCAGTAGTTCCGGGGGAGCGGGAGACAATGAGCAGTTCTTC. This sequence encodes CASSSGGAGDNEQFF.